Shown below are 15 T cell receptor beta chains from a single sample sequenced in a study of PD-1 blockade in classical Hodgkin lymphoma. Produced via immunoSEQ multiplex PCR; TCRdb's table is partial and in-frame only. The sample consists of about 9,500 clones, approximately 83% of them appearing once. Time point here: cycle 4 day 1 (C4D1), after around six weeks of nivolumab. All the patients suffered relapse after autologous stem cell transplantation, and brentuximab vedotin exposure differed. Investigators isolated CD4+ T cells from thawed PBMCs through magnetic negative selection. The sample here was CD4+ T cells from blood, taken before the fourth cycle of nivolumab. These receptors all stem from a human donor with classical Hodgkin lymphoma.

V gene TRBV20-1 combines with J gene TRBJ2-7; D ambiguous. CDR1 and CDR2 (germline): DFQATT, SNEGSKA (reference sequence). The V gene lost 7 bases and the J gene lost 1 base, with 8 bases spanning the gap. The CDR3 loop spans 11 amino acids. CDR3: CSVEKSYEQYF. CDR3 nucleotides: TGCAGTGTCGAGAAATCCTACGAGCAGTACTTC.

The V call is TRBV19, the J call TRBJ2-3; 10 nucleotides line up with TRBD2. The germline V gene has CDR1 LNHDA and CDR2 SQIVND (reference sequence). V gave up 6 bases and J gave up 6 bases; unmatched junction bases: 9. This CDR3 region has 15 residues. CDR3 region: CASSPERGGVDTQYF. Here the CDR3 DNA reads TGTGCCAGTAGCCCAGAGCGGGGGGGAGTTGATACGCAGTATTTT.

The chain carries TRBV13 and TRBJ2-7; possibly TRBD2 for D (6 bases). The V gene lost 4 bases and the J gene lost 3 bases, with 16 bases spanning the gap. Per germline, CDR1 PRHDT and CDR2 FYEKMQ (reference sequence). The CDR3 length is 15 residues. CDR3 nucleotide sequence: TGTGCCAGCAGCTCTCGTGGGAGGCCCAACTACGAGCAGTACTTC. It translates to CASSSRGRPNYEQYF.

CDR3 sequence reads: CASSRTGSNEQFF. As DNA, the CDR3 is TGTGCCAGCAGTCGTACAGGGTCCAATGAGCAGTTCTTC. The genes are TRBV7-3 and TRBJ2-1; TRBD1 is a possible D gene (6 bases). Trimming took off 6 bases at V and 6 bases at J, with 12 bases between the two ends. CDR3 size: 13 residues. CDR1 is SGHTA, CDR2 FQGTGA, per germline.

V usage is TRBV6-1 and J usage is TRBJ2-5; the D gene is possibly TRBD2 (5 bases). V gave up 5 bases and J gave up 5 bases, with 18 bases separating them. CDR1 and CDR2 (germline): MNHNS, SASEGT. This CDR3 has 15 amino acids. The CDR3 loop reads CASSWSAAGEETQYF. The DNA of the CDR3 is TGTGCCAGCAGTTGGTCCGCGGCGGGTGAGGAGACCCAGTACTTC.

The rearrangement joins TRBV5-1 to TRBJ2-3, with D perhaps matching TRBD2 (5 bases). CDR1 is SGHRS and CDR2 is YFSETQ in the germline V gene. The V end lost 0 bases, the J end lost 4 bases, and 12 bases lay between the germline ends. The length of the CDR3 is 15 residues. CDR3 protein: CASSLDGLGADTQYF. In DNA, the CDR3 is TGCGCCAGCAGCTTGGATGGACTTGGGGCAGATACGCAGTATTTT.

The chain has TRBV9 and TRBJ2-7; 11 nucleotides line up with TRBD2. The CDR3 covers 15 residues. The V segment lost 0 bases and the J segment 2 bases; nucleotides outside the gene matches: 1. Germline lookup yields CDR1 SGDLS and CDR2 YYNGEE. The DNA of the CDR3 is TGTGCCAGCAGCGTAGTACTAGCGGGAGCCTACGAGCAGTACTTC. Its protein product is CASSVVLAGAYEQYF.

The rearrangement uses TRBV4-3 and TRBJ2-5; tentative D call: TRBD2 (6 bases). This CDR3 comprises 14 residues. V lost 1 base and J 5 bases, leaving 11 bases between the germline ends. Germline V CDR1 and CDR2: LGHNA, YSLEER. CDR3 residues: CASSQVPGRETQYF. The CDR3, as DNA: TGCGCCAGCAGCCAAGTTCCGGGGAGGGAGACCCAGTACTTC.

The chain uses TRBV2 and TRBJ2-7; TRBD2 might be the D (6 bases). The CDR3 is 15 residues long. The germline V gene has CDR1 SNHLY and CDR2 FYNNEI. V was shortened by 4 bases and J by 4 bases, with 17 bases between the two germline ends. CDR3 DNA sequence: TGTGCCAGCAGTGCCTCTCGGGAGCGTAGGTACGAGCAGTACTTC. The encoded protein is CASSASRERRYEQYF.

The chain couples TRBV6-1 to TRBJ2-7; 10 bases are a match to TRBD2. Germline V gene sequence: CDR1 MNHNS, CDR2 SASEGT. The trim removed 1 base at V and 3 bases at J, leaving 21 bases unmatched. The CDR3 extends over 21 amino acids. In DNA, the CDR3 is TGTGCCAGCAGTGAAGAATTGGCAAGGGGTAAATCAGCGGGGGGGTTCTACGAGCAGTACTTC. It yields the protein CASSEELARGKSAGGFYEQYF.

The chain joins TRBV7-9 to TRBJ2-5, with 8 positions matching TRBD1. Germline assignment: CDR1 SEHNR and CDR2 FQNEAQ (reference sequence). Trimming took 3 bases from V and 3 from J; bases not matched to a gene: 12. The CDR3 sequence is 17 residues long. In nucleotides, the CDR3 is TGTGCCAGCAGCTTCGCCAGGGACAGGACTATGAAAGAGACCCAGTACTTC. This encodes CASSFARDRTMKETQYF.

The chain couples TRBV12-5 to TRBJ2-1; 13 bases align to TRBD2. After removal of 1 base from V and 5 bases from J, the junction contained 8 bases not matched to a gene. This CDR3 has 18 amino acids. Germline-derived CDR1 and CDR2 are LGHNT and FRNRAP. The CDR3 DNA reads as TGTGCTAGTGGTTTGGCCGGATGGACTAGCGGGGGAGACAATGAGCAGTTCTTC. This codes for CASGLAGWTSGGDNEQFF.

This clone has just one count. The chain uses TRBV7-3 and TRBJ2-5, with 9 nucleotides matching TRBD2. Trimming took 1 base from V and 5 from J; bases not matched to a gene: 5. The CDR3 contains 15 residues. From germline, CDR1 is SGHTA and CDR2 FQGTGA. For the CDR3, the DNA is TGTGCCAGCAGCTTAAGAGCGGGAGGTTTGGAGACCCAGTACTTC. Protein: CASSLRAGGLETQYF.

The chain has TRBV12-5 and TRBJ2-5, with D hard to call. The CDR3 extends over 11 amino acids. Germline assignment: CDR1 LGHNT and CDR2 FRNRAP. V lost 5 bases, J lost 5 bases, and 6 bases lay in between. The CDR3 loop reads CASGTQETQYF. The CDR3 DNA reads TGTGCTAGTGGTACCCAGGAGACCCAGTACTTC. Full variable domain (missing parts from reference TRBV12-5 and TRBJ2-5): DARVTQTPRHKVTEMGQEVTMRCQPILGHNTVFWYRQTMMQGLELLAYFRNRAPLDDSGMPKDRFSAEMPDATLATLKIQPSEPRDSAVYFCASGTQETQYFGPGTRLLVL.

The chain employs TRBV7-2 and TRBJ2-4; D is perhaps TRBD2 (6 bases). Germline V gene lookup returns CDR1 SGHTA and CDR2 FQGNSA. The length of the CDR3 is 15 residues. The germline V and J ends were trimmed by 0 bases and 8 bases, with 14 bases remaining between them. Here the CDR3 reads CASSLASSSGYIQYF. The CDR3 nucleotides are TGTGCCAGCAGCTTAGCGTCTAGTAGCGGCTACATTCAGTACTTC.